This T cell receptor beta chain was identified during a study of low-dose radiotherapy and immunotherapy resistance in tumors. Time point of the sample: before trial treatment. Trimming took off 3 bases at V and 1 base at J, with 9 bases between the two ends. This CDR3 is built from 13 residues. Germline CDR1 and CDR2: SQVTM and ANQGSEA. TRAV and TRBV primers primed cDNA for both TCRalpha and TCRbeta. The PCR that amplified TCRs ran for about 18 cycles, relying on a constant-region primer and a V-primer adapter. TCRdb independently ran MiXCR on the reads; one entry per CDR3 protein. The sample holds more than 45,000 distinct CDR3 sequences; less than 25% are singletons and the top ten take around 6%. This clonotype was observed a handful of times.

The sequence derives from a male donor with prostate cancer. The rearrangement links TRBV29-1 to TRBJ2-5, with D possibly matching TRBD2 (5 bases). The source material was PBMCs, sampled before treatment. The CDR3, as DNA: TGCAGCGTTGATTCTAGCCTCCAAGAGACCCAGTACTTC. Residues: CSVDSSLQETQYF.